This TCR beta chain was captured in a study of CDR3 diversity in severe acne. One entry per CDR3 protein, called by TCRdb with MiXCR from the PCR reads. The sample has about 86,000 distinct CDR3 sequences, approximately 51% seen once. About this clonotype itself: Relative to the germline gene, one junction end is altered; a read error may explain this.

Germline V lookup: CDR1 SGHNT, CDR2 YENEEA. CDR3 length: 15 amino acids. The sequencing sample was made of blood. The V call is TRBV11-3, the J call TRBJ1-4; D not certain. The sequence came from a male donor in good health, without acne. The CDR3 DNA reads TGTGCCAGCAGCTCGGACGAGTCCTACAATGAGAAACTGTTTTTT. This gives the protein CASSSDESYNEKLFF.